A selection of T cell receptor beta chains follows, all from one sample in a study of T cell responses to AZD1222 COVID-19 vaccine. The protocol was immunoSEQ multiplex PCR, while the TCRdb copy is restricted to in-frame clones and leaves out a portion. The table includes 83,000 or so clones, 75% to 95% detected once. Sequencing used peripheral blood, obtained 28 days after the second AZD1222 dose. The receptors come from an adult who received the AZD1222 COVID-19 vaccine. Each CDR3 is given with its conserved first and last residue. D genes are given only for firm matches. Size values are once, few and many counts, or a class for expanded clones, and some rows have none.

>.|.|TRBV28|TRBJ2-7
CASSFPRDAYEQYF
TGTGCCAGCAGTTTCCCCAGGGACGCTTACGAGCAGTACTTC
>.|.|TRBV28|TRBJ1-5
CASSPRRGGRQPQHF
TGTGCCAGCAGTCCCCGCAGGGGCGGGCGTCAGCCCCAGCATTTT
>.|.|TRBV5-1|TRBJ2-3
CASSLDLGTDTQYF
TGCGCCAGCAGCTTGGACCTGGGGACAGATACGCAGTATTTT
>.|.|TRBV27|TRBJ1-5
CASSRLTPGSFNQPQHF
TGTGCCAGCAGTCGACTGACCCCCGGGAGCTTCAATCAGCCCCAGCATTTT
>.|TRBD2|TRBV28|TRBJ2-3
CASSLTFGASGTSTDTQYF
TGTGCCAGCAGTTTGACATTCGGGGCTAGCGGAACTAGCACAGATACGCAGTATTTT
>.|TRBD2|TRBV5-4|TRBJ2-7
CASSRTSGSRHEQYF
TGTGCCAGCAGCCGGACTAGCGGGTCTCGGCACGAGCAGTACTTC
>.|.|TRBV3-1/TRBV3-2|TRBJ2-1
CARPMVGTAFYNEQFF
TGTGCCCGGCCGATGGTTGGGACGGCCTTCTACAATGAGCAGTTCTTC
>.|.|TRBV28|TRBJ2-4
CASSYYPPWLGAKNIQYF
TGTGCCAGCAGTTACTACCCCCCTTGGCTCGGGGCCAAAAACATTCAGTACTTC
>.|.|TRBV30|TRBJ1-3
CACIGGNTIYF
TGTGCCTGTATCGGTGGAAACACCATATATTTT
>.|.|TRBV6-1|TRBJ1-2
CASSELGGYTF
TGTGCCAGCAGTGAACTGGGTGGCTACACCTTC
>.|.|TRBV4-3|TRBJ2-7
CASSQEPPREQYF
TGCGCCAGCAGCCAAGAACCCCCTAGGGAGCAGTACTTC
>.|TRBD1|TRBV30|TRBJ2-3
CAWSPGQGNPDTQYF
TGTGCCTGGAGTCCTGGACAGGGGAACCCAGATACGCAGTATTTT
>once|.|TRBV28|TRBJ1-5
CASSLPPFREPGDNQPQHF
TGTGCCAGCAGTCTACCCCCTTTCCGGGAACCCGGGGACAATCAGCCCCAGCATTTT
>.|TRBD1|TRBV9|TRBJ2-2
CASSGSPGQGVSGELFF
TGTGCCAGCAGCGGATCGCCGGGACAGGGGGTTAGCGGGGAGCTGTTTTTT
>.|TRBD1|TRBV10-2|TRBJ2-5
CATGTGDHQETQYF
TGCGCCACGGGAACAGGGGATCACCAAGAGACCCAGTACTTC
>.|.|TRBV3-1/TRBV3-2|TRBJ2-3
CASSQDLLGADTSTDTQYF
TGTGCCAGCAGCCAAGATCTATTAGGAGCGGACACTAGCACAGATACGCAGTATTTT
>.|.|TRBV6-1|TRBJ2-1
CASSPTSREQFF
TGTGCCAGCAGTCCTACTTCTCGTGAGCAGTTCTTC
>.|.|TRBV6-5|TRBJ2-7
CASSPPGISYEQYF
TGTGCCAGCAGTCCACCAGGGATCTCCTACGAGCAGTACTTC
>.|.|TRBV7-8|TRBJ2-2
CASSRDAANTGELFF
TGTGCCAGCAGCCGGGACGCAGCGAACACCGGGGAGCTGTTTTTT
>.|.|TRBV6-5|TRBJ1-3
CASSIQGDTIYF
TGTGCCAGCAGTATACAGGGTGACACCATATATTTT
>.|.|TRBV5-1|TRBJ2-7
CASSENGDYEQYF
TGCGCCAGCAGCGAAAACGGGGACTACGAGCAGTACTTC
>.|.|TRBV7-3|TRBJ1-1
CASSLSVGSTEAFF
TGTGCCAGCAGCTTAAGTGTGGGGAGCACTGAAGCTTTCTTT
>.|.|TRBV18|TRBJ1-2
CASSPAIRDRGYTF
TGTGCCAGCTCACCCGCTATAAGGGATCGGGGCTACACCTTC
>.|.|TRBV18|TRBJ2-7
CASSPPSGEAYEQYF
TGTGCCAGCTCACCACCGTCAGGGGAAGCCTACGAGCAGTACTTC
>.|.|TRBV28|TRBJ2-3
CASSLSELPGDRATQYF
TGTGCCAGCAGTTTATCCGAGCTCCCTGGCGATAGGGCTACGCAGTATTTT
>.|.|TRBV12-3/TRBV12-4|TRBJ1-4
CASRYSNEKLFF
TGTGCCAGCAGGTACAGTAATGAAAAACTGTTTTTT
>.|.|TRBV28|TRBJ2-1
CASIKGSERNEQFF
TGTGCCAGCATCAAGGGGTCTGAGAGGAATGAGCAGTTCTTC